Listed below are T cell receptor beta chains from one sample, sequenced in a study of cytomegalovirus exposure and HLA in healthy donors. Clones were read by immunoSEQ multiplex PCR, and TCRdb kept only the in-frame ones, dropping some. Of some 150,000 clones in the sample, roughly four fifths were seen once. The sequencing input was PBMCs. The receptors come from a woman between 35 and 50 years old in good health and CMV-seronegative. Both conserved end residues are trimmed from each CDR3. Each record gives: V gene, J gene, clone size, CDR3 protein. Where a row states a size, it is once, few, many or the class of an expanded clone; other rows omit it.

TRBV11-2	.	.	ASSLSSGRGHEQY
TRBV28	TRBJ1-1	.	ASSFSDRTEAF
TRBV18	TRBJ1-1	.	ASSTDREAF
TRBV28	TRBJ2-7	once	ASSPGQGMDEQY
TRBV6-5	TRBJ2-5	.	ASIGLREAKETQY
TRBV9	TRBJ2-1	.	ASSVVGGGQF
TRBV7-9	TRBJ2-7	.	ASSLDGLSSSEY
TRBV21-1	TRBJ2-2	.	ASRELGGENTGELF
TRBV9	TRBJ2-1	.	ASSVLASSSYNEQF
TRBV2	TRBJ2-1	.	ASSAGPNEQF
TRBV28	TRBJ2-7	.	ASSVTLGGSSAIKSRSSYEQY
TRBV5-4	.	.	ASTRAEASYEQY
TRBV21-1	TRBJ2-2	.	ASSKIRTSGTSPFNTGELF
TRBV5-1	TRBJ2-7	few	ASSPGPGDISYEQY
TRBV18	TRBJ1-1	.	ASSPITGVVEAF
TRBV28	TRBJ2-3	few	ASSIGGRTDTQY
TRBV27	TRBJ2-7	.	ASSFPAGEQY
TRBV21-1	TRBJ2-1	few	ASSAPSGSNEQF
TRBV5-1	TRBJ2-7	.	ASSLAIRGRGYEQY
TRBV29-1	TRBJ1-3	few	SVGEIAGNTIY